The entry below gives a single TCR beta chain sequence along with its context. The junction and the germline gene differ at one end; a read error may be behind it. These data are taken from a study of blood T cells in healthy people across ages. The germline V gene encodes CDR1 SGDLS and CDR2 YYNGEE. CDR3 size: 15 residues. Alongside a J-beta primer mix, a sample-barcoded 5' primer served in a second PCR lasting about 7 to 11 cycles. TCRdb ran MiXCR on the 5' RACE reads and lists one entry per CDR3 protein. Of roughly 1.6 million distinct CDR3 sequences in the sample, about 32% were seen once. The chain combines TRBV9 with TRBJ1-3, with D possibly matching TRBD1 (5 bases). Sequences were obtained from blood. The receptor comes from a woman in her twenties or thirties in good health. CDR3 sequence reads: CASSVEGNSGNAIYF. The CDR3 DNA reads TGTGCCAGCAGCGTAGAGGGGAACTCTGGAAACGCCATATATTTT.